Listed here are 5 T cell receptor beta chains from one sample, sequenced in a study of identical twins. TCRdb recomputed calls from the 5' RACE reads with MiXCR, one row per CDR3 protein. Of approximately 670,000 distinct CDR3 sequences in the sample, approximately 6.1% were seen once. The sequenced sample consisted of naive T cells sorted from blood. These receptors were obtained from a man younger than 30 in good health.

The table lists this clonotype with many counts. The chain is built from TRBV5-1 and TRBJ2-7; a possible D gene is TRBD2 (6 bases). CDR1 is SGHRS and CDR2 is YFSETQ in the germline V gene. Trimming left V 3 bases short and J 0 bases short, with 19 bases between. The CDR3 has 17 amino acids. In DNA form, the CDR3 reads TGCGCCAGCAGCTGGAGGGCTATATACCGGGCCTCCTACGAGCAGTACGTC. Translation: CASSWRAIYRASYEQYV.

This clonotype was observed a few times. This chain joins TRBV4-2 and TRBJ2-6; D perhaps matches TRBD1 (5 bases). Trimming cost V 0 bases and J 5 bases, with 11 bases left between them. This CDR3 spans 16 amino acids. Germline-derived CDR1 and CDR2 are LGHNA and YNFKEQ. CDR3 nucleotides: TGTGCCAGCAGCCAAGATCGACAGCGTTGGGCCAACGTCCTGACTTTC. The encoded protein is CASSQDRQRWANVLTF.

This clonotype was detected ten times or more. The gene calls are TRBV5-1 and TRBJ2-7, with 9 bases identical to TRBD1. Trimming took 4 bases from V and 3 from J; bases not matched to a gene: 8. Germline assignment: CDR1 SGHRS and CDR2 YFSETQ. The CDR3 has 15 residues. The CDR3 is CASSLTRQGVYEQYF. CDR3 sequence (DNA): TGCGCCAGCAGCCTGACGAGACAGGGGGTCTACGAGCAGTACTTC.

This clonotype was picked up many times. V usage is TRBV5-6 and J usage is TRBJ2-2; the D gene is possibly TRBD2 (5 bases). This CDR3 contains 16 residues. V was shortened by 0 bases and J by 1 base, with 10 bases between the two germline ends. From germline, CDR1 is SGHDT and CDR2 YYEEEE. The CDR3 protein is CASSLGLAKNTGELFF. The CDR3, as DNA: TGTGCCAGCAGCTTGGGGCTAGCCAAGAACACCGGGGAGCTGTTTTTT.

This clonotype has ten or more counts. The chain recombines TRBV4-2 with TRBJ2-1; 9 nucleotides match TRBD2. Trimming took 0 bases from V and 5 from J; bases not matched to a gene: 5. This CDR3 comprises 16 residues. From germline, CDR1 is LGHNA and CDR2 YNFKEQ. CDR3 sequence reads: CASSQELAGHHNEQFF. DNA for the CDR3: TGTGCCAGCAGCCAAGAACTAGCGGGCCACCACAATGAGCAGTTCTTC.